Given below is one T cell receptor beta chain in context. No antigen is known for it. V shed 7 bases and J shed 6 bases, with 16 bases lying between them. The CDR3 totals 14 residues. The germline CDR1 and CDR2 sequences are LNHDA and SQIVND (reference sequence). It was with 60 Vbeta and 13 Jbeta primers that the PCR ran. Profiled with immunoSEQ multiplex PCR; TCRdb holds only in-frame clones, not every one. The sample consists of 110,000 to 150,000 clones, more than 8% of them appearing once. These data originate in a study of cytomegalovirus exposure and HLA in healthy donors. Points from the study as a whole: For most TCR beta V segments, an earlier analysis put the productive rate at about 87% or about 30% of the time.

The sequence derives from a man in his fifties in good health and CMV-seronegative. The chain joins TRBV19 to TRBJ1-5, with unresolved D. Specimen: PBMCs. The DNA of the CDR3 is TGTGCCAGTAAGTTATTAGGAGGGATTCAGCCCCAGCATTTT. Residues: CASKLLGGIQPQHF.